The T cell receptor (beta chain) under discussion was sequenced for a study of spatial heterogeneity in lung cancer. Study in general: Detected beta-chain sequences consistently exceeded alpha-chain sequences. Averaged across combinations, each unique TCR and UMI pairing appeared more than ten times in raw reads, which were uncorrected. Findings and limits, study-wide: Relative to follow-up, resection was when ubiquitous expanded tumor TCRs appeared more in blood.

From the 5' RACE reads, TCRdb called clonotypes with MiXCR, one entry per CDR3 protein. The sample has around 92,000 distinct CDR3 sequences; approximately 12% are singletons. Time point meaning: sample taken at primary tumor resection. Unsorted tumor, nontumor lung tissue or cryopreserved PBMC supplied the whole RNA. V was trimmed by 4 bases and J by 9 bases, leaving 7 bases between them. Germline V gives CDR1 SGHTA, CDR2 FQGNSA. The CDR3 totals 11 residues. This clonotype occurred many times. Its antigen is not known. The sequence derives from a male donor with early-stage non-small cell lung cancer. The chain recombines TRBV7-2 with TRBJ2-1; no clear D. Sample: PBMCs, taken at surgery. The CDR3 DNA sequence: TGTGCCAGCAGCTCGGGTGGTGAGCAGTTCTTC. Amino acid sequence: CASSSGGEQFF.